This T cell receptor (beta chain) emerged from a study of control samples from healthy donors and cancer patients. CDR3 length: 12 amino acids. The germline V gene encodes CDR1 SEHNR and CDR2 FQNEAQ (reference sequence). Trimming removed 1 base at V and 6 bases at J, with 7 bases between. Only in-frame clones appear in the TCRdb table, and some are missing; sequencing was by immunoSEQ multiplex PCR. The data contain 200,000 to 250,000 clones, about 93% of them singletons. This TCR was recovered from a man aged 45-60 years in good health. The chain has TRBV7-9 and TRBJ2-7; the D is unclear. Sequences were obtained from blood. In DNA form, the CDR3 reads TGTGCCAGCAGCTTAGAAAGGACCGAGCAGTACTTC. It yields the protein CASSLERTEQYF.